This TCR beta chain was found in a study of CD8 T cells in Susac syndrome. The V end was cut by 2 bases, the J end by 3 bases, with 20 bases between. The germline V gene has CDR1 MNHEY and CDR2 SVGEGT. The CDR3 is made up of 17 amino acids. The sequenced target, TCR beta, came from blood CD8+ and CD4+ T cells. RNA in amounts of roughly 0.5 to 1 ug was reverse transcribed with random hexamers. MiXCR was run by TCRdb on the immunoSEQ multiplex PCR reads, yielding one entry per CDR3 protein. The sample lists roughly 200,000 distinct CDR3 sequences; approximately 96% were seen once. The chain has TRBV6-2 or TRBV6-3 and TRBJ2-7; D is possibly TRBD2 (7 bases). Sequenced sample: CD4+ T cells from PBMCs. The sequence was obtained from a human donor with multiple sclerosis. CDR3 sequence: CASSYPGGSVSVYEQYF. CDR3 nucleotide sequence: TGTGCCAGCAGTTACCCGGGGGGCTCTGTATCGGTCTACGAGCAGTACTTC.